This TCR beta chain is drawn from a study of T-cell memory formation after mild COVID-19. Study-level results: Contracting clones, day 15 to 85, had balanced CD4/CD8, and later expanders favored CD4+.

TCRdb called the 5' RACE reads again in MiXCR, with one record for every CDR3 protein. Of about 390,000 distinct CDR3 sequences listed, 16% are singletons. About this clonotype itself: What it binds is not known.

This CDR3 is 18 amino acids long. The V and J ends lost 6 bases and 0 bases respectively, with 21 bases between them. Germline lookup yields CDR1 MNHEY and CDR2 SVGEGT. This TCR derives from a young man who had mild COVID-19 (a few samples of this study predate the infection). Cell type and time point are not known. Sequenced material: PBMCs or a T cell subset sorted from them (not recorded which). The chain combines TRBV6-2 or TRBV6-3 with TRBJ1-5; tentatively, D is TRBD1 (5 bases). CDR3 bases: TGTGCCAGCAGGACCGTGGGACCGCAATCTTATAGCAATCAGCCCCAGCATTTT. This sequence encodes CASRTVGPQSYSNQPQHF.